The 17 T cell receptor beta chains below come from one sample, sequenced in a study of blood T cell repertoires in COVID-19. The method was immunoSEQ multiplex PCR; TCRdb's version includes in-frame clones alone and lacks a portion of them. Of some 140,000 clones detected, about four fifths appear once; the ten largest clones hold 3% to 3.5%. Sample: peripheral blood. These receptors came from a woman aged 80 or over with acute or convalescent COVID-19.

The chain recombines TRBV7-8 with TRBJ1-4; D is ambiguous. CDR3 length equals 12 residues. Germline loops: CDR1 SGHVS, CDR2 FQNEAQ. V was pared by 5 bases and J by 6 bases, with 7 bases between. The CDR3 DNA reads TGTGCCAGCAGCCGGGCCGATGAAAAACTGTTTTTT. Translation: CASSRADEKLFF.

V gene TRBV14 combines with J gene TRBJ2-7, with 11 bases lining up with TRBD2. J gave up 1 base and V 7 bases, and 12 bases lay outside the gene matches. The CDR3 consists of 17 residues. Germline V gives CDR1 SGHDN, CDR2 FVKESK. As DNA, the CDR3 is TGTGCCAGCACCCTATCTAGCGGGGGGATTATATCCTACGAGCAGTACTTC. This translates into CASTLSSGGIISYEQYF.

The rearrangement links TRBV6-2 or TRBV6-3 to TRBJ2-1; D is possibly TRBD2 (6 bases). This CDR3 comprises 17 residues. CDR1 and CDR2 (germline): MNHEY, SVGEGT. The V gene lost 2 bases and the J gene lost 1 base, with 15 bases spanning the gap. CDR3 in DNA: TGTGCCAGCAGTTACGGTCTGCGGGGAGGATCCTACAATGAGCAGTTCTTC. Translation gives CASSYGLRGGSYNEQFF.

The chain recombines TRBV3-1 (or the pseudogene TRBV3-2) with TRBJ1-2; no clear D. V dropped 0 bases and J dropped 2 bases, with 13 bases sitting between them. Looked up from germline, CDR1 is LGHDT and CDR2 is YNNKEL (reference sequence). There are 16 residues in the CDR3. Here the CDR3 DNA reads TGTGCCAGCAGCCAAGATGGGGAGTTGGGGAACTATGGCTACACCTTC. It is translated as CASSQDGELGNYGYTF.

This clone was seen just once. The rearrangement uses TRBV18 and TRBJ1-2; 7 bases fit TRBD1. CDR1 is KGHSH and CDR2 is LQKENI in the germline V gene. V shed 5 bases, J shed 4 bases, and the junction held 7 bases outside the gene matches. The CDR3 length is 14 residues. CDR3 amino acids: CASSIGQDSYGYTF. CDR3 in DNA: TGTGCCAGCTCAATTGGACAGGACAGCTATGGCTACACCTTC. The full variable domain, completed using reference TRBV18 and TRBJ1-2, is NAGVMQNPRHLVRRRGQEARLRCSPMKGHSHVYWYRQLPEEGLKFMVYLQKENIIDESGMPKERFSAEFPKEGPSILRIQQVVRGDSAAYFCASSIGQDSYGYTFGSGTRLTVV.

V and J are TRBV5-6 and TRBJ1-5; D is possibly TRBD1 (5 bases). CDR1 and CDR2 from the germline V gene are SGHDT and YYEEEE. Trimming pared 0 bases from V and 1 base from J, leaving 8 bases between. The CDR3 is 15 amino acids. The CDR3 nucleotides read TGTGCCAGCAGCTTGGCCGGGGGAAGCAATCAGCCCCAGCATTTT. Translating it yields CASSLAGGSNQPQHF. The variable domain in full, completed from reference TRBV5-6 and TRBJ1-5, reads DAGVTQSPTHLIKTRGQQVTLRCSPKSGHDTVSWYQQALGQGPQFIFQYYEEEERQRGNFPDRFSGHQFPNYSSELNVNALLLGDSALYLCASSLAGGSNQPQHFGDGTRLSIL.

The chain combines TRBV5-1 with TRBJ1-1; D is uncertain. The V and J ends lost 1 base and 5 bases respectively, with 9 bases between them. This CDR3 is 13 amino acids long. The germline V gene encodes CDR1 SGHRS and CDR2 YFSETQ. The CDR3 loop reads CASSLTPGTEAFF. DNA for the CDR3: TGCGCCAGCAGCTTGACTCCGGGAACTGAAGCTTTCTTT. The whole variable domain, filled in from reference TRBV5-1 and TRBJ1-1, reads KAGVTQTPRYLIKTRGQQVTLSCSPISGHRSVSWYQQTPGQGLQFLFEYFSETQRNKGNFPGRFSGRQFSNSRSEMNVSTLELGDSALYLCASSLTPGTEAFFGQGTRLTVV.

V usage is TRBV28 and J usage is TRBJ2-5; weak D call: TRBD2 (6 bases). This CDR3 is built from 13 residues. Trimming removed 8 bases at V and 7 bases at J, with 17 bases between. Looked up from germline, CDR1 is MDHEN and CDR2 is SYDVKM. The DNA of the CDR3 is TGTGCCAGCGACTCACGCGGGGCTGGGACCCAGTACTTC. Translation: CASDSRGAGTQYF.

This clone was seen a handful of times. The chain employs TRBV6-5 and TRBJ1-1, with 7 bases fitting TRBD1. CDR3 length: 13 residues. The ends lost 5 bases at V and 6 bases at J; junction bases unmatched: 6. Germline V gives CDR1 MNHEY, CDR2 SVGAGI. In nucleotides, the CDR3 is TGTGCCAGCAGTCACAGGGGATGGGCTGAAGCTTTCTTT. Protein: CASSHRGWAEAFF.

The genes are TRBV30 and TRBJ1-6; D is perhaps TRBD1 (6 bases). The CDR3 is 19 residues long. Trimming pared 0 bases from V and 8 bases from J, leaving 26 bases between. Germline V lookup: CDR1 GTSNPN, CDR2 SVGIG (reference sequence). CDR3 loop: CAWSVRAGVRDRCDSPLHF. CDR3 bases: TGTGCCTGGAGTGTACGGGCAGGGGTGAGGGATAGGTGTGATTCACCCCTCCACTTT. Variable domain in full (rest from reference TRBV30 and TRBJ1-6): SQTIHQWPATLVQPVGSPLSLECTVEGTSNPNLYWYRQAAGRGLQLLFYSVGIGQISSEVPQNLSASRPQDRQFILSSKKLLLSDSGFYLCAWSVRAGVRDRCDSPLHFGNGTRLTVT.

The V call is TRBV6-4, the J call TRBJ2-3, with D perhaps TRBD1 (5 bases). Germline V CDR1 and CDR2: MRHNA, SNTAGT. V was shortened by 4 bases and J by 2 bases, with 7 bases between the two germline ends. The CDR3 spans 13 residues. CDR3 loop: CASSGQLTDTQYF. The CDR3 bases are TGTGCCAGCAGTGGACAGCTCACAGATACGCAGTATTTT.

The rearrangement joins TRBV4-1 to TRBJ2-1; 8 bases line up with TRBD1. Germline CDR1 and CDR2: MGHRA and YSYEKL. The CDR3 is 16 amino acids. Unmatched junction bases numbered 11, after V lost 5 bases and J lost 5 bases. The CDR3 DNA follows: TGCGCCAGCAGCAACACCGGGACAGGTGGTCACAATGAGCAGTTCTTC. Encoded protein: CASSNTGTGGHNEQFF.

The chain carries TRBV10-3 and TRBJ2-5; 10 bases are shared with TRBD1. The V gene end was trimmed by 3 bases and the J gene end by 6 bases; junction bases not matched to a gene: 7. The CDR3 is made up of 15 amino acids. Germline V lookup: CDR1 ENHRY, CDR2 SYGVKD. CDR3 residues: CAISEGPGQGKTQYF. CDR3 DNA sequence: TGTGCCATCAGTGAAGGTCCGGGACAGGGGAAGACCCAGTACTTC.

CDR3 DNA: TGTGCCAGCAGCTCGCTAGTCGGATTTGGTGATCAGCCCCAGCATTTT. This codes for CASSSLVGFGDQPQHF. The J gene is TRBJ1-5, the V gene TRBV5-6; the D is unclear. Germline CDR1 SGHDT, CDR2 YYEEEE. The CDR3 runs to 16 residues. Trimming stripped 3 bases from V and 5 bases from J, with 18 bases between.

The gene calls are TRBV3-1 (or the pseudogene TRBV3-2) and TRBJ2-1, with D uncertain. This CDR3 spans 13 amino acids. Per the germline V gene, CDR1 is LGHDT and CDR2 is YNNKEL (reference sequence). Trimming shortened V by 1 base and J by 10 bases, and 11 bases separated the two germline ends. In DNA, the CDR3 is TGTGCCAGCAGCCAAGCAACGCGGTCGGAGCAGTTCTTC. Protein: CASSQATRSEQFF.

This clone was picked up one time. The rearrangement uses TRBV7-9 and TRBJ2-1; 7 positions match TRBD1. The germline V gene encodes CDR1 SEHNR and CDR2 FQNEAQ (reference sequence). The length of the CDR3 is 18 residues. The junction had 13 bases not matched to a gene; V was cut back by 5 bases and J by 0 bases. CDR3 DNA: TGTGCCAGCAGCCTTTTGACAGGGCTACTTAGCTCCTACAATGAGCAGTTCTTC. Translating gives CASSLLTGLLSSYNEQFF.

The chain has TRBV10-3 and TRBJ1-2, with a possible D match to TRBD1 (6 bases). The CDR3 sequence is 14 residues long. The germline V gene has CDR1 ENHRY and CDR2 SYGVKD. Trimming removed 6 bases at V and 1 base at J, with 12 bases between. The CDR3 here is CAISGTNNNYGYTF. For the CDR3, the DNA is TGTGCCATCAGCGGGACAAATAATAACTATGGCTACACCTTC.